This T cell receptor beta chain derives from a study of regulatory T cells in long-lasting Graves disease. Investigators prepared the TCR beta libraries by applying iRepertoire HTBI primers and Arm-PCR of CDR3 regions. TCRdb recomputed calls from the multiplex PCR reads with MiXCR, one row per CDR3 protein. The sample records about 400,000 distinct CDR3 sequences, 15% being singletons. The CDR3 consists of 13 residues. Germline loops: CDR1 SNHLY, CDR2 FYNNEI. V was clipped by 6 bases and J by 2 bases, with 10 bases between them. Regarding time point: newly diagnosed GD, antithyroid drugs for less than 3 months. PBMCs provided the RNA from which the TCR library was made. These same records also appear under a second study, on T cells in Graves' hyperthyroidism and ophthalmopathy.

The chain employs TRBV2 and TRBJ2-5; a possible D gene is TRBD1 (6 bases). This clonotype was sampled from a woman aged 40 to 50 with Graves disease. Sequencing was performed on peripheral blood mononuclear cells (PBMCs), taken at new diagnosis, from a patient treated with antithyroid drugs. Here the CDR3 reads CASRAGVQETQYF. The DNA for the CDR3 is TGTGCCAGCAGGGCAGGGGTACAAGAGACCCAGTACTTC.